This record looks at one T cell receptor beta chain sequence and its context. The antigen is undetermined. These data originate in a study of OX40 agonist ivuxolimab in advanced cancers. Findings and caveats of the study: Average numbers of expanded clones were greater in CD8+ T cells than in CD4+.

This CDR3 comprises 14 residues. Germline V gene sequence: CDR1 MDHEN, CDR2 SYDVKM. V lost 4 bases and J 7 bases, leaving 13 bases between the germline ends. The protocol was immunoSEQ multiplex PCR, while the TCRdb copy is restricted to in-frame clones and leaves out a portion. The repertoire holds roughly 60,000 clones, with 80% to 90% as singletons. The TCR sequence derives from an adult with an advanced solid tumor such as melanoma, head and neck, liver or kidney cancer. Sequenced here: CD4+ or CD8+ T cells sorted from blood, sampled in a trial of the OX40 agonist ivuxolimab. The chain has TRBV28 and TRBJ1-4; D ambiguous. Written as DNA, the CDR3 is TGTGCCAGCAGTTCTGAAATCAAGGCTGAAAAACTGTTTTTT. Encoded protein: CASSSEIKAEKLFF.